This entry features one T cell receptor (beta chain) sequence. This CDR3 contains 14 residues. Germline lookup yields CDR1 SQVTM and CDR2 ANQGSEA. Trimming took off 7 bases at V and 4 bases at J, with 19 bases between the two ends. Libraries were prepared by immunoSEQ multiplex PCR; TCRdb keeps only in-frame clonotypes and omits some of them. This table holds 150,000 to 200,000 clones, around 85% found once. The data originate from a study of lymphopenia after photon versus proton radiotherapy. The clonotype was recovered from a man over 45 with gastric cancer. V and J are TRBV29-1 and TRBJ1-1; D is possibly TRBD1 (6 bases). The specimen comprised peripheral blood, sampled from a patient treated with photon-based radiotherapy. The CDR3 DNA is TGCAGCGCCACGTCACAGGGTTTGGGCACTGAAGCTTTCTTT. Its protein is CSATSQGLGTEAFF.